These 32 T cell receptor beta chains came from one sample sequenced in a study of blood T cell repertoires in COVID-19. Only in-frame clones appear in the TCRdb table, and some are missing; sequencing was by immunoSEQ multiplex PCR. The sample has about 94,000 clones; about 82% are singletons. Sequenced input: peripheral blood. These receptors originate from a woman aged 55-75 years in a cohort sampled during active or convalescent COVID-19.

This clone was detected once. This sequence joins TRBV3-1 (or the pseudogene TRBV3-2) and TRBJ1-1; TRBD1 is a possible D gene (5 bases). This CDR3 region has 14 residues. With 1 base removed from V and 1 base from J, the gap between germline ends came to 7 bases. Germline V gene data show CDR1 as LGHDT and CDR2 as YNNKEL (reference sequence). The CDR3 loop reads CASSQGRENTEAFF. DNA of the CDR3: TGTGCCAGCAGCCAAGGCAGGGAGAACACTGAAGCTTTCTTT.

The chain combines TRBV19 with TRBJ2-3; no firm D call. The CDR3 is 13 residues long. Trimming shortened V by 3 bases and J by 6 bases, and 10 bases separated the two germline ends. In germline, CDR1 is LNHDA, CDR2 SQIVND (reference sequence). The CDR3 bases are TGTGCCAGTAGTATTCGGTTAAAGGATACGCAGTATTTT. Translated, it gives CASSIRLKDTQYF. The full variable domain, with the rest looked up from reference TRBV19 and TRBJ2-3, is DGGITQSPKYLFRKEGQNVTLSCEQNLNHDAMYWYRQDPGQGLRLIYYSQIVNDFQKGDIAEGYSVSREKKESFPLTVTSAQKNPTAFYLCASSIRLKDTQYFGPGTRLTVL.

V usage is TRBV25-1 and J usage is TRBJ1-4; D ambiguous. V was clipped by 3 bases and J by 8 bases, with 22 bases between them. The CDR3 runs to 17 residues. Germline CDR1 MGHDK, CDR2 SYGVNS. The DNA for the CDR3 is TGTGCCAGCAGTGACCCCTCTACGCGGGCCTCGAAAGAAAAACTGTTTTTT. Translation gives CASSDPSTRASKEKLFF.

The chain is built from TRBV11-3 and TRBJ2-3, with D possibly matching TRBD2 (6 bases). CDR1 is SGHNT and CDR2 is YENEEA in the germline V gene. The CDR3 length is 15 residues. V gave up 1 base and J gave up 5 bases, with 13 bases separating them. The CDR3: CASSLGRTEGDTQYF. In DNA, the CDR3 is TGTGCCAGCAGCTTAGGGAGGACGGAGGGAGATACGCAGTATTTT. Supplemented by reference TRBV11-3 and TRBJ2-3, the full variable domain reads EAGVVQSPRYKIIEKKQPVAFWCNPISGHNTLYWYLQNLGQGPELLIRYENEEAVDDSQLPKDRFSAERLKGVDSTLKIQPAELGDSAVYLCASSLGRTEGDTQYFGPGTRLTVL.

The chain carries TRBV3-1 (or the pseudogene TRBV3-2) and TRBJ1-2; D unclear. Germline CDR1 LGHDT, CDR2 YNNKEL (reference sequence). Trimming took 0 bases from V and 3 from J, leaving 11 bases between them. The CDR3 extends over 15 amino acids. The CDR3: CASSQDRDGDYGYTF. CDR3 in DNA: TGTGCCAGCAGCCAAGATCGAGACGGAGACTATGGCTACACCTTC.

The chain couples TRBV4-1 to TRBJ2-5; TRBD2 matches at 11 bases. There are 16 residues in the CDR3. The trim removed 1 base at V and 2 bases at J, leaving 3 bases unmatched. The germline V gene encodes CDR1 MGHRA and CDR2 YSYEKL. In nucleotides, the CDR3 is TGCGCCAGCAGCCAAGCGGTAGCGGGAGGGCAAGAGACCCAGTACTTC. Residues: CASSQAVAGGQETQYF.

The chain uses TRBV6-6 and TRBJ1-5; possibly TRBD1 for D (5 bases). Per the germline V gene, CDR1 is MNHNY and CDR2 is SVGAGI (reference sequence). CDR3 size: 15 residues. V was clipped by 2 bases and J by 8 bases, with 16 bases between them. The CDR3 protein is CASSYDPGVWEPQHF. For the CDR3, the DNA is TGTGCCAGCAGTTACGATCCGGGGGTGTGGGAGCCCCAGCATTTT.

The genes are TRBV28 and TRBJ2-3, with 7 bases lining up with TRBD2. The ends lost 8 bases at V and 2 bases at J; junction bases unmatched: 7. The CDR3 sequence is 14 residues long. The V gene's germline CDR1 is MDHEN and CDR2 SYDVKM. CDR3 in DNA: TGTGCCAGCGGCCCAAGCGGGATCACAGATACGCAGTATTTT. It yields the protein CASGPSGITDTQYF.

The genes are TRBV10-2 and TRBJ2-7, with D possibly matching TRBD2 (6 bases). The CDR3 has 14 amino acids. The V end was cut by 5 bases, the J end by 2 bases, with 13 bases between. CDR1 is WSHSY and CDR2 is SAAADI in the germline V gene. CDR3 protein: CASSPGTGAYEQYF. The CDR3 region has the DNA TGCGCCAGCAGTCCCGGGACGGGGGCCTACGAGCAGTACTTC.

The V gene is TRBV19, the J gene TRBJ2-1, with 14 bases fitting TRBD2. CDR3 length: 17 residues. J was trimmed by 10 bases and V by 4 bases; bases with no gene match: 12. The germline V gene has CDR1 LNHDA and CDR2 SQIVND (reference sequence). DNA for the CDR3: TGTGCCAGTAGTAACCCCCGACTAGCGGGAGGGCCGGGGGAGCAGTTCTTC. This encodes CASSNPRLAGGPGEQFF.

The rearrangement links TRBV6-1 to TRBJ1-1; D is ambiguous. Germline V lookup: CDR1 MNHNS, CDR2 SASEGT. The V and J ends lost 1 base and 6 bases respectively, with 9 bases between them. The CDR3 has 13 amino acids. The CDR3 DNA reads as TGTGCCAGCAGTGAAGGGTTGGGCGCTGAAGCTTTCTTT. It encodes CASSEGLGAEAFF.

This rearrangement joins TRBV20-1 to TRBJ1-5; weak D call: TRBD1 (5 bases). This CDR3 contains 13 residues. The V end was cut by 3 bases, the J end by 4 bases, with 10 bases between. Germline loops: CDR1 DFQATT, CDR2 SNEGSKA (reference sequence). Here the CDR3 DNA reads TGCAGTGCTAGTAGGGGATTGAATCAGCCCCAGCATTTT. Translated: CSASRGLNQPQHF.

This clone was recorded only once. The rearrangement joins TRBV28 to TRBJ1-5; 10 bases map to TRBD1. The ends lost 2 bases at V and 1 base at J; junction bases unmatched: 11. The CDR3 covers 19 residues. Per the germline V gene, CDR1 is MDHEN and CDR2 is SYDVKM. This CDR3 reads CASSLDRDRGRLSNQPQHF. For the CDR3, the DNA is TGTGCCAGCAGTTTAGACCGGGACAGGGGTCGGTTGAGCAATCAGCCCCAGCATTTT.

The chain is built from TRBV5-1 and TRBJ1-1; TRBD1 aligns across 8 bases. Germline values: CDR1 SGHRS, CDR2 YFSETQ. V shed 7 bases and J 2 bases; nucleotides not matched to a gene: 4. CDR3 length: 13 residues. CDR3 in amino acids: CASGTGSNTEAFF. The CDR3 DNA is TGCGCCAGCGGGACAGGATCAAACACTGAAGCTTTCTTT.

The chain links TRBV5-6 to TRBJ2-7; the D gene is possibly TRBD1 (5 bases). The CDR3 is 13 residues long. The germline CDR1 and CDR2 sequences are SGHDT and YYEEEE. Trimming took 0 bases from V and 3 from J, leaving 7 bases between them. CDR3 loop: CASSLEQGYEQYF. CDR3 DNA sequence: TGTGCCAGCAGCTTGGAGCAGGGCTACGAGCAGTACTTC.

A single count supports this clone. The V call is TRBV5-6, the J call TRBJ1-2; 7 bases align to TRBD1. Losses at the gene ends were 2 bases for V and 5 bases for J; bases not matched to a gene: 12. This CDR3 has 16 residues. Per the germline V gene, CDR1 is SGHDT and CDR2 is YYEEEE. The CDR3 region is CASSFGRGTTLYGYTF. For the CDR3, the DNA is TGTGCCAGCAGCTTTGGCAGGGGGACCACTCTATATGGCTACACCTTC.

This chain uses TRBV11-2 with TRBJ2-7; 10 bases align to TRBD2. V lost 7 bases and J lost 3; bases outside the gene matches: 12. Per the germline V gene, CDR1 is SGHAT and CDR2 is FQNNGV. The CDR3 covers 16 residues. This chain's CDR3 is CASTNTRTSGFYEQYF. The CDR3 nucleotides are TGTGCCAGCACCAATACCAGGACTAGCGGTTTCTACGAGCAGTACTTC.

The chain is built from TRBV5-1 and TRBJ2-2, with TRBD2 matching over 9 bases. V shed 5 bases and J 3 bases; nucleotides not matched to a gene: 5. CDR1 is SGHRS, CDR2 YFSETQ, per germline. This CDR3 comprises 15 residues. The CDR3 spells CASRLAGPDTGELFF. The DNA of the CDR3 is TGCGCCAGCAGGCTAGCGGGACCCGACACCGGGGAGCTGTTTTTT.

This clone was seen only a few times. The V and J genes are TRBV9 and TRBJ1-6, with 10 bases that match TRBD1. This CDR3 is 15 amino acids long. The ends lost 0 bases at V and 8 bases at J; junction bases unmatched: 2. Germline CDR1 and CDR2: SGDLS and YYNGEE. The CDR3: CASSVAGQGDSPLHF. The CDR3, as DNA: TGTGCCAGCAGCGTAGCCGGACAGGGGGATTCACCCCTCCACTTT.

This clone was counted once. The CDR3 here is CASSLGQGANGELFF. In nucleotides, the CDR3 is TGTGCCAGCAGCTTAGGACAGGGGGCGAACGGGGAGCTGTTTTTT. This chain joins TRBV11-3 and TRBJ2-2; TRBD1 matches at 10 bases. Losses at the gene ends were 1 base for V and 7 bases for J; bases not matched to a gene: 3. This CDR3 contains 15 residues. Germline CDR1 SGHNT, CDR2 YENEEA.

The V and J genes are TRBV30 and TRBJ1-5; D possibly corresponds to TRBD1 (5 bases). The CDR3 length is 13 residues. The V end lost 5 bases, the J end lost 4 bases, and 12 bases lay between the germline ends. Per the germline V gene, CDR1 is GTSNPN and CDR2 is SVGIG (reference sequence). The CDR3 sequence: CAWGRDRNQPQHF. The CDR3 DNA reads TGTGCCTGGGGCAGGGATAGGAATCAGCCCCAGCATTTT.

The chain couples TRBV7-3 to TRBJ1-2; maybe TRBD1 (5 bases). CDR3 length: 14 residues. V was pared by 0 bases and J by 4 bases, with 9 bases between. Germline CDR1 SGHTA, CDR2 FQGTGA. The CDR3 DNA reads as TGTGCCAGCAGCTTAACGACGGGGGGCTATGGCTACACCTTC. It is translated as CASSLTTGGYGYTF.

The chain employs TRBV7-9 and TRBJ2-7; a weak D match, TRBD1 (6 bases). Between the trimmed V and J ends, which lost 7 bases and 7 bases, there was a span of 17 bases. This CDR3 spans 13 amino acids. Germline CDR1 is SEHNR and CDR2 is FQNEAQ (reference sequence). The CDR3, as DNA: TGTGCCAGCACCCGGGACACCCTTGGGGAGCAGTACTTC. Translated: CASTRDTLGEQYF. Full variable domain (rest looked up from reference TRBV7-9 and TRBJ2-7): DTGVSQNPRHKITKRGQNVTFRCDPISEHNRLYWYRQTLGQGPEFLTYFQNEAQLEKSRLLSDRFSAERPKGSFSTLEIQRTEQGDSAMYLCASTRDTLGEQYFGPGTRLTVT.

The CDR3 DNA follows: TGTGCCAGTAGTATAGGAGGACAGGGGAGGGGCACTGAAGCTTTCTTT. Amino acid sequence: CASSIGGQGRGTEAFF. The genes are TRBV19 and TRBJ1-1, with 9 bases that match TRBD1. V lost 1 base to trimming and J lost 4 bases; unmatched junction nucleotides: 7. Germline lookup yields CDR1 LNHDA and CDR2 SQIVND (reference sequence). CDR3 length: 16 residues.

The chain links TRBV4-1 to TRBJ2-7; 8 bases map to TRBD2. CDR1 and CDR2 (germline): MGHRA, YSYEKL. J lost 3 bases, V lost 2 bases, and 6 bases had no gene match. The CDR3 contains 15 residues. CDR3 protein: CASSQLSGSGYEQYF. The CDR3 coding sequence is TGCGCCAGCAGCCAATTGAGCGGGAGCGGCTACGAGCAGTACTTC.

This sequence joins TRBV10-3 and TRBJ2-1; TRBD1 matches 7 bases. The V segment lost 6 bases and the J segment 4 bases; nucleotides outside the gene matches: 6. Per the germline V gene, CDR1 is ENHRY and CDR2 is SYGVKD. This CDR3 comprises 14 residues. The CDR3 loop is CAIRSGTEYNEQFF. The CDR3 DNA reads TGTGCCATCAGATCCGGGACAGAATACAATGAGCAGTTCTTC.

CDR3 nucleotides: TGTGCCAGTAGGCCCACCCGCTTAGCGGGAGACACAGATACGCAGTATTTT. It codes for CASRPTRLAGDTDTQYF. This sequence joins TRBV19 and TRBJ2-3; 9 bases line up with TRBD2. This CDR3 contains 17 residues. V was pared by 6 bases and J by 2 bases, with 12 bases of the junction left unmatched. Germline values: CDR1 LNHDA, CDR2 SQIVND (reference sequence).

The chain joins TRBV11-2 to TRBJ1-4, with 10 bases lining up with TRBD1. J was trimmed by 8 bases and V by 5 bases; bases with no gene match: 5. Germline V gene lookup returns CDR1 SGHAT and CDR2 FQNNGV. CDR3 size: 14 residues. DNA of the CDR3: TGTGCCAGCAGCCGGGACAGGGGAGGCGAAAAACTGTTTTTT. This encodes CASSRDRGGEKLFF.

This clone was picked up one time. V gene TRBV18 combines with J gene TRBJ2-2; the match to TRBD1 covers 8 bases. CDR3 length equals 17 residues. Per the germline V gene, CDR1 is KGHSH and CDR2 is LQKENI. V dropped 4 bases and J dropped 1; count of bases not matched to a gene: 8. CDR3 region: CASSLTTGTGNTGELFF. The DNA of the CDR3 is TGTGCCAGCTCACTAACTACCGGGACAGGGAACACCGGGGAGCTGTTTTTT. The complete variable domain, with remaining parts taken from reference TRBV18 and TRBJ2-2, reads NAGVMQNPRHLVRRRGQEARLRCSPMKGHSHVYWYRQLPEEGLKFMVYLQKENIIDESGMPKERFSAEFPKEGPSILRIQQVVRGDSAAYFCASSLTTGTGNTGELFFGEGSRLTVL.

The chain combines TRBV20-1 with TRBJ1-2; D is unclear. This CDR3 spans 11 amino acids. CDR1 and CDR2 (germline): DFQATT, SNEGSKA (reference sequence). Trimming shortened V by 6 bases and J by 4 bases, and 9 bases separated the two germline ends. The CDR3 DNA reads as TGCAGTGCCGGTAGCGGCTATGGCTACACCTTC. This gives the protein CSAGSGYGYTF.

This clone was counted a single time. The chain uses TRBV4-1 and TRBJ1-6; 10 positions match TRBD1. Germline lookup yields CDR1 MGHRA and CDR2 YSYEKL. The length of the CDR3 is 16 residues. Unmatched junction bases numbered 4, after V lost 0 bases and J lost 8 bases. CDR3 nucleotides: TGCGCCAGCAGCCAAGACCGGGACAGGGGTTATTCACCCCTCCACTTT. This encodes CASSQDRDRGYSPLHF.

The rearrangement uses TRBV11-3 and TRBJ2-6; no definite D call. Trimming pared 5 bases from V and 0 bases from J, leaving 14 bases between. Germline V lookup: CDR1 SGHNT, CDR2 YENEEA. The CDR3 sequence is 17 residues long. CDR3 nucleotides: TGTGCCAGCAGCCCCGGGTCCCCAAGCTCTGGGGCCAACGTCCTGACTTTC. Translated, it gives CASSPGSPSSGANVLTF. The full variable domain, its missing parts supplied by reference TRBV11-3 and TRBJ2-6, is EAGVVQSPRYKIIEKKQPVAFWCNPISGHNTLYWYLQNLGQGPELLIRYENEEAVDDSQLPKDRFSAERLKGVDSTLKIQPAELGDSAVYLCASSPGSPSSGANVLTFGAGSRLTVL.